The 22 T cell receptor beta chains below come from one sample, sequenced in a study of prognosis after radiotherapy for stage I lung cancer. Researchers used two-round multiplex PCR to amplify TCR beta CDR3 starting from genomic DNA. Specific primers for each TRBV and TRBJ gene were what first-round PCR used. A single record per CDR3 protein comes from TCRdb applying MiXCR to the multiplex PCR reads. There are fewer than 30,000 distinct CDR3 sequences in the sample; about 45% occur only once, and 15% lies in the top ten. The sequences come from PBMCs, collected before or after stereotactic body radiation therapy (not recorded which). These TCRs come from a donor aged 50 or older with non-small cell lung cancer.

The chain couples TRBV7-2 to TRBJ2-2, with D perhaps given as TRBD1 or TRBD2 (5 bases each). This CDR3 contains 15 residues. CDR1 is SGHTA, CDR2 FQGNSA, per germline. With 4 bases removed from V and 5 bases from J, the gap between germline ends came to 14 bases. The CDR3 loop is CASSSQGERTGELFF. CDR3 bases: TGTGCCAGCAGCTCCCAGGGAGAGAGGACCGGGGAGCTGTTTTTT.

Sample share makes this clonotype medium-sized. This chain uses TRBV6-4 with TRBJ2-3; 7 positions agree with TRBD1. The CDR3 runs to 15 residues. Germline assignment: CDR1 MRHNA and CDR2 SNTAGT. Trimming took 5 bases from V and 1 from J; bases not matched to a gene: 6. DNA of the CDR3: TGTGCCAGCAGTCTACAGGGGCTGGGCACAGATACGCAGTATTTT. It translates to CASSLQGLGTDTQYF.

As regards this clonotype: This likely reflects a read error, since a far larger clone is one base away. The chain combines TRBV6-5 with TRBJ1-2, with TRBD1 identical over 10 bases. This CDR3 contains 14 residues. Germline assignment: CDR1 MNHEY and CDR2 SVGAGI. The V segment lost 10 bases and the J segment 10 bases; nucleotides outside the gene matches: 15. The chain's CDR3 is CATYPGTGVSVYTF. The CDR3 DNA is TGTGCCACCTACCCCGGGACAGGGGTCTCTGTCTACACCTTC.

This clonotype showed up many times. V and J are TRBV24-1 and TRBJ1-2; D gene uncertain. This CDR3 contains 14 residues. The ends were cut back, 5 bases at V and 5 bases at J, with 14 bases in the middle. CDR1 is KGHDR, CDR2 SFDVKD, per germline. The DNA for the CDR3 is TGTGCCACCAGTGGGGCTTCAAGAATGTATGGCTACACCTTC. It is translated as CATSGASRMYGYTF.

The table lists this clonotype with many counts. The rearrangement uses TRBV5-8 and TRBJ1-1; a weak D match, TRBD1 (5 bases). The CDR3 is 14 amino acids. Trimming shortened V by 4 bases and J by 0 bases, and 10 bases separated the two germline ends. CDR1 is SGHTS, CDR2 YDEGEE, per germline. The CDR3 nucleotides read TGTGCCAGCAGCCGACAGTTAATGAACACTGAAGCTTTCTTT. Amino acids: CASSRQLMNTEAFF.

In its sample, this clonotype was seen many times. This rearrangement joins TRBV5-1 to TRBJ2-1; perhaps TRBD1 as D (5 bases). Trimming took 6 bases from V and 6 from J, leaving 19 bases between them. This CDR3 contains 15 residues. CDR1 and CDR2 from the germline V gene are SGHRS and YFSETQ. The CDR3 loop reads CASTLNAGAANEQFF. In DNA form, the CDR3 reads TGCGCCAGCACCCTAAACGCTGGGGCGGCCAATGAGCAGTTCTTC.

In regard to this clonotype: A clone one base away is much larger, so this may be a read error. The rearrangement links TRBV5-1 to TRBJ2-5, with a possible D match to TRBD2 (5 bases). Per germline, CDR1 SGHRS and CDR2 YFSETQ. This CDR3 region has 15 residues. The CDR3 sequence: CASSDQAPKGETHYF. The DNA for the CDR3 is TGCGCCAGCAGCGATCAGGCGCCAAAGGGAGAGACCCATTACTTC.

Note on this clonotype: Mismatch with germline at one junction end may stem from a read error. CDR3: CASSVAGVSSGSNVLTF. The CDR3 nucleotides read TGTGCCAGCAGCGTAGCGGGGGTCTCGTCTGGGTCCAACGTCCTGACTTTC. This rearrangement joins TRBV9 to TRBJ2-6, with D maybe TRBD2 (6 bases). This CDR3 is built from 17 residues. From germline, CDR1 is SGDLS and CDR2 YYNGEE.

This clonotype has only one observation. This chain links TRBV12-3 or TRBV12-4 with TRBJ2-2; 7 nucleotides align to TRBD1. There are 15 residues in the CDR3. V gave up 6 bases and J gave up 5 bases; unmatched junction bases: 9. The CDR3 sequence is CASRRGQTQTGELFF. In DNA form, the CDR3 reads TGTGCCAGCAGGAGGGGACAGACCCAGACCGGGGAGCTGTTTTTT.

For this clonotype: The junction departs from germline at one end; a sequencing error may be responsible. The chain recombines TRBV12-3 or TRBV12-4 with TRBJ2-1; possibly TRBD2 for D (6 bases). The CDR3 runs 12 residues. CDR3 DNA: TGTGCCATCACCCCCGGGAGCCATGATCAGTTCTTC. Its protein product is CAITPGSHDQFF.

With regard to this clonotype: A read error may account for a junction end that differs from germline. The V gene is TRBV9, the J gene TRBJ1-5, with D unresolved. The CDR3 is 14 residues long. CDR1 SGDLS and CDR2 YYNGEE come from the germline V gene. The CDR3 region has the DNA TGTGCCTGCAGCTCCTCCACCGGTCCCCAGTCCCAGCATTTT. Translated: CACSSSTGPQSQHF.

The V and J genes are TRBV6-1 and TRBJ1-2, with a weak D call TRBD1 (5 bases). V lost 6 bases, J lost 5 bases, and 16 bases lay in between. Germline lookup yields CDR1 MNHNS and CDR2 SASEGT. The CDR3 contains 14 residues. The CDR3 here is CASSLGEGSYGYTF. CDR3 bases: TGTGCCAGCAGCTTAGGGGAAGGGAGTTATGGCTACACCTTC.

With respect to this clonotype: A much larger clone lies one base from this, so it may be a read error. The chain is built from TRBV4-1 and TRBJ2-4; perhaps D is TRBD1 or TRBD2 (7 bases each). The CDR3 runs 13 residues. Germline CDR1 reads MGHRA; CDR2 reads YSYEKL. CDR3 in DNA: TGCGCCAGAAGCCTACAGGGGAGGGACATTCAGTACTTC. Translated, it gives CARSLQGRDIQYF.

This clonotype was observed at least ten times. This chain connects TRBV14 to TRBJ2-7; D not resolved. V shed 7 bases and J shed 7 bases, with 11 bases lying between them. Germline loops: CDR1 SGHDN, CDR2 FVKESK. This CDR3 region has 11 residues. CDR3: CASTPTEEQYF. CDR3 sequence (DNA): TGTGCCAGCACCCCCACAGAGGAGCAGTACTTC.

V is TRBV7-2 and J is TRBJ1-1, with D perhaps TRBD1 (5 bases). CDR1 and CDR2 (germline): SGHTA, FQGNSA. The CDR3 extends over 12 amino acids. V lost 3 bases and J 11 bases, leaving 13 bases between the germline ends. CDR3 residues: CASSLWGSGAFF. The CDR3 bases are TGTGCCAGCAGCTTGTGGGGGTCAGGGGCTTTCTTT. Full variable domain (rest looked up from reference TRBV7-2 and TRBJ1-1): GAGVSQSPSNKVTEKGKDVELRCDPISGHTALYWYRQSLGQGLEFLIYFQGNSAPDKSGLPSDRFSAERTGGSVSTLTIQRTQQEDSAVYLCASSLWGSGAFFGQGTRLTVV.

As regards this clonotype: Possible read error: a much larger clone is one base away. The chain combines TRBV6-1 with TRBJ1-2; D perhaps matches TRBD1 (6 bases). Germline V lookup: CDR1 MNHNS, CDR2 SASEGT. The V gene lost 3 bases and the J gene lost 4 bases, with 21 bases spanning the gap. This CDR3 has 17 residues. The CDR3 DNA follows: TGTGCCAGCAGTGAGGGGACATGGTTCCTCCCTAGCTATGGCTACACCTTC. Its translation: CASSEGTWFLPSYGYTF.

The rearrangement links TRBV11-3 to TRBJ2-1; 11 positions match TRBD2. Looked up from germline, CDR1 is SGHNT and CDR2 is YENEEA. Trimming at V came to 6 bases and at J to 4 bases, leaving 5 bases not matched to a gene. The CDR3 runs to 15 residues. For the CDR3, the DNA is TGTGCCAGCAGATACGGACTAGCGGGTTACAATGAGCAGTTCTTC. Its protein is CASRYGLAGYNEQFF.

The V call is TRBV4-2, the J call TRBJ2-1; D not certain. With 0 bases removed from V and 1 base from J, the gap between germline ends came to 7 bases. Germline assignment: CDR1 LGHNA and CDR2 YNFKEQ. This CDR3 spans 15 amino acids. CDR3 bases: TGTGCCAGCAGCCAAGATAAGAGTTCCTACAATGAGCAGTTCTTC. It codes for CASSQDKSSYNEQFF.

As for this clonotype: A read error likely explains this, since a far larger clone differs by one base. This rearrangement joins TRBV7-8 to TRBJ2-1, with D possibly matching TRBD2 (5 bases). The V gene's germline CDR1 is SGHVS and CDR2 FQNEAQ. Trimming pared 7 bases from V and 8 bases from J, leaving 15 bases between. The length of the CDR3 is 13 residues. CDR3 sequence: CASMPTSFDEQFF. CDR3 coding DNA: TGTGCCAGCATGCCTACTAGTTTCGATGAGCAGTTCTTC.

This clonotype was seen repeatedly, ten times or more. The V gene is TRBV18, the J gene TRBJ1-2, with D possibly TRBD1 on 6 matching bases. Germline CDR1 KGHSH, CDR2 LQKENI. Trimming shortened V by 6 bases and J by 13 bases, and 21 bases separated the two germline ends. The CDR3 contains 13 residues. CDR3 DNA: TGTGCCAGCTCGCAGATTGGACAGAGTTTATCCACCTTC. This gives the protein CASSQIGQSLSTF.

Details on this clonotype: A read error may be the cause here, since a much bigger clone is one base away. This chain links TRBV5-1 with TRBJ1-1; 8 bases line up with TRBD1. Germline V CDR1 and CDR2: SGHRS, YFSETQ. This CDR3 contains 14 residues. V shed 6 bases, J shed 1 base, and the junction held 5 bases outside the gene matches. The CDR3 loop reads CASISGTGNTEAFF. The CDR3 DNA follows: TGCGCCAGCATCTCCGGGACAGGGAACACTGAAGCTTTCTTT.

CDR3 DNA: TGTGCCACCAGCCTACCAGGAGCGGGGCTGAATGAGCAGTTCTTC. Encoded protein: CATSLPGAGLNEQFF. This rearrangement joins TRBV15 to TRBJ2-1; 7 positions match TRBD2. The CDR3 spans 15 residues. Trimming removed 5 bases from V and 7 bases from J; junction bases left unmatched: 11. The germline V gene encodes CDR1 LNHNV and CDR2 YYDKDF (reference sequence). Together with reference TRBV15 and TRBJ2-1, the CDR3 gives the full variable domain: DAMVIQNPRYQVTQFGKPVTLSCSQTLNHNVMYWYQQKSSQAPKLLFHYYDKDFNNEADTPDNFQSRRPNTSFCFLDIRSPGLGDTAMYLCATSLPGAGLNEQFFGPGTRLTVL.